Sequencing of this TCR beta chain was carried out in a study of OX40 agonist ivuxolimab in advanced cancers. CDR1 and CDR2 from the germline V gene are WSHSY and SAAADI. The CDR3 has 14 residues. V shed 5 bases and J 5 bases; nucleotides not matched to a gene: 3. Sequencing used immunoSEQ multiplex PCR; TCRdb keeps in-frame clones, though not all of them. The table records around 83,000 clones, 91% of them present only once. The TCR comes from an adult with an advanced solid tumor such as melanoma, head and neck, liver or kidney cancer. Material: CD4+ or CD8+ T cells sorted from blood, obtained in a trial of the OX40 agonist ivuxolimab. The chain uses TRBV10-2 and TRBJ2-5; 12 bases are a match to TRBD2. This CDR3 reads CASSTLAGGETQYF. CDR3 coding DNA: TGCGCCAGCAGTACTCTAGCGGGAGGGGAGACCCAGTACTTC.